The 8 T cell receptor beta chains below were found in one sample sequenced in a study of cytomegalovirus exposure and HLA in healthy donors. PCR employed 60 Vbeta and 13 Jbeta primers. Sequencing was performed with immunoSEQ multiplex PCR; in TCRdb, only in-frame clones are kept and a portion is missing. The sample has tens of thousands of clones, approximately 90% seen once. The sample taken for sequencing was PBMCs. All receptors derive from a woman aged 40-49 years in good health and CMV-seropositive.

This clone turned up a few times. The chain combines TRBV19 with TRBJ1-2; 7 bases line up with TRBD1. V trimming: 3 bases; J trimming: 6 bases; junction bases outside the gene matches: 4. The CDR3 totals 13 residues. CDR1 is LNHDA and CDR2 is SQIVND in the germline V gene (reference sequence). The DNA of the CDR3 is TGTGCCAGTAGTATGACGACAGGGAATGGCTACACCTTC. Translation: CASSMTTGNGYTF.

This sequence joins TRBV19 and TRBJ2-2, with 16 bases identical to TRBD2. This CDR3 has 18 amino acids. Germline V lookup: CDR1 LNHDA, CDR2 SQIVND (reference sequence). V was clipped by 3 bases and J by 3 bases; unmatched bases: 4. CDR3 amino acids: CASSMGLAGGRHTGELFF. The CDR3 DNA reads as TGTGCCAGTAGTATGGGACTAGCGGGGGGGCGGCACACCGGGGAGCTGTTTTTT.

The chain recombines TRBV9 with TRBJ2-2, with D possibly matching TRBD1 (5 bases). The V end lost 3 bases, the J end lost 1 base, and 7 bases lay between the germline ends. In germline, CDR1 is SGDLS, CDR2 YYNGEE. CDR3 length equals 14 residues. The chain's CDR3 is CASSADRNTGELFF. CDR3 DNA: TGTGCCAGCAGCGCAGACAGGAACACCGGGGAGCTGTTTTTT.

V gene TRBV9 combines with J gene TRBJ1-3; 7 nucleotides match TRBD1. The trim removed 0 bases at V and 4 bases at J, leaving 7 bases unmatched. The CDR3 runs 16 residues. CDR1 is SGDLS, CDR2 YYNGEE, per germline. The CDR3 sequence is CASSVETRGSGNTIYF. CDR3 DNA sequence: TGTGCCAGCAGCGTAGAAACCAGGGGGTCAGGAAACACCATATATTTT.

The rearrangement uses TRBV6-6 and TRBJ1-2, with a weak D call TRBD1 (5 bases). This CDR3 is 14 amino acids long. V shed 7 bases and J shed 4 bases, with 16 bases lying between them. In germline, CDR1 is MNHNY, CDR2 SVGAGI (reference sequence). This chain's CDR3 is CASTSGGGIYGYTF. CDR3 in DNA: TGTGCCAGCACGTCTGGGGGGGGAATCTATGGCTACACCTTC.

The table lists this clone with a count of one. The chain has TRBV9 and TRBJ2-2, with a tentative D call TRBD1 (6 bases). From germline, CDR1 is SGDLS and CDR2 YYNGEE. The CDR3 extends over 15 amino acids. Trimming cost V 4 bases and J 4 bases, with 14 bases left between them. The CDR3 DNA follows: TGTGCCAGCAGCCGTCTCAGGGGCAGCACCGGGGAGCTGTTTTTT. It codes for CASSRLRGSTGELFF.

This clone was observed a handful of times. The V and J genes are TRBV7-9 and TRBJ2-5; 9 bases are a match to TRBD2. Germline CDR1 reads SEHNR; CDR2 reads FQNEAQ (reference sequence). The ends lost 7 bases at V and 2 bases at J; junction bases unmatched: 11. The CDR3 spans 16 residues. The CDR3, as DNA: TGTGCCAGCAACCGAGGGCTAGCGGGACTACAAGAGACCCAGTACTTC. The encoded protein is CASNRGLAGLQETQYF.

The genes are TRBV5-1 and TRBJ1-6, with D perhaps matching TRBD1 (6 bases). V was shortened by 5 bases and J by 9 bases, with 15 bases between the two germline ends. Germline V gives CDR1 SGHRS, CDR2 YFSETQ. The length of the CDR3 is 14 residues. The CDR3 here is CASRVLQGFSPLHF. The CDR3 DNA follows: TGCGCCAGCAGGGTGCTACAGGGTTTTTCACCCCTCCACTTT. The full variable domain, with the rest looked up from reference TRBV5-1 and TRBJ1-6, is KAGVTQTPRYLIKTRGQQVTLSCSPISGHRSVSWYQQTPGQGLQFLFEYFSETQRNKGNFPGRFSGRQFSNSRSEMNVSTLELGDSALYLCASRVLQGFSPLHFGNGTRLTVT.